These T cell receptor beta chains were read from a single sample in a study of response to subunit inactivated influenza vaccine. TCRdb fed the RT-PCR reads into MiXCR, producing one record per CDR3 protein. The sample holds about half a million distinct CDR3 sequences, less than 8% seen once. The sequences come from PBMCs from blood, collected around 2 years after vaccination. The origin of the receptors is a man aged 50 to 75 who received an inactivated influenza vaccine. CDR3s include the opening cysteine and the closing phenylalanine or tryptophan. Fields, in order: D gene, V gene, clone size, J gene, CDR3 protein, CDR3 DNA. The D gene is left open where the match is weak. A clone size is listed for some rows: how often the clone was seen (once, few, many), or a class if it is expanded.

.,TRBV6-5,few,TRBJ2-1,CASATGGYNEQFF,TGTGCCAGCGCTACTGGGGGGTACAATGAGCAGTTCTTC
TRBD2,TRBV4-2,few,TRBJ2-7,CASSQRLAGGGEQYF,TGTGCCAGCAGCCAGAGACTAGCGGGAGGTGGCGAGCAGTACTTC
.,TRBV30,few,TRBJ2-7,CAWSVPGASYEQYF,TGTGCCTGGAGTGTACCTGGGGCTTCCTACGAGCAGTACTTC
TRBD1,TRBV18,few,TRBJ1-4,CASSPTGTGNEKLFF,TGTGCCAGCTCACCTACCGGGACAGGGAATGAAAAACTGTTTTTT
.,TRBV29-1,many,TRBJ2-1,CSVEFSKQEQFF,TGCAGCGTTGAATTCTCGAAACAGGAGCAGTTCTTC
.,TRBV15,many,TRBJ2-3,CATSRDRYRDTQYF,TGTGCCACCAGCAGAGACCGATATAGGGATACGCAGTATTTT
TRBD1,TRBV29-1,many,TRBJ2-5,CSVRVTGAGETQYF,TGCAGCGTCCGCGTGACAGGGGCTGGAGAGACCCAGTACTTC
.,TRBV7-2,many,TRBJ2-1,CASSLTFSDSEQFF,TGTGCCAGCAGCCTAACATTCTCAGACAGCGAGCAGTTCTTC
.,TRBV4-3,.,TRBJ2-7,CASSQDLFGLPTYEQYF,TGCGCCAGCAGCCAAGATCTATTTGGTCTACCGACCTACGAGCAGTACTTC
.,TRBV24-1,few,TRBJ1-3,CATSPGTSGNTIYF,TGTGCCACCAGCCCGGGGACCTCTGGAAACACCATATATTTT
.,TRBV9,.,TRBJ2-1,CASSVWGSSYNEQFF,TGTGCCAGCAGCGTATGGGGAAGCTCCTACAATGAGCAGTTCTTC
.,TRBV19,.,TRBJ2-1,CASSISPLRSGYNEQFF,TGTGCCAGTAGTATATCCCCGCTCAGATCTGGGTACAATGAGCAGTTCTTC
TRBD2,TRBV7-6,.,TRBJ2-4,CASSLGTSGEGGKNIQYF,TGTGCCAGCAGCCTCGGGACTAGCGGGGAAGGTGGCAAAAACATTCAGTACTTC
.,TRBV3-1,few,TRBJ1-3,CASSQVGLRDTIYF,TGTGCCAGCAGCCAAGTGGGACTGAGGGACACCATATATTTT
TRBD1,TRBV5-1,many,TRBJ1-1,CASSFRTGGSSEAFF,TGCGCCAGCAGCTTCCGGACAGGGGGCTCAAGTGAAGCTTTCTTT
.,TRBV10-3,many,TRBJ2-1,CAISESGRVEQFF,TGTGCCATCAGTGAGTCCGGGCGGGTTGAGCAGTTCTTC
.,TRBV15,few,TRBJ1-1,CATSEGRNTEAFF,TGTGCCACCAGCGAGGGACGGAACACTGAAGCTTTCTTT
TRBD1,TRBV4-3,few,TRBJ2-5,CASSQDPWTGYLETQYF,TGCGCCAGCAGCCAAGATCCGTGGACAGGATATTTAGAGACCCAGTACTTC
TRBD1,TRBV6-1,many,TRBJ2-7,CASSEDRPSYEQYF,TGTGCCAGCAGTGAGGACAGGCCCTCCTACGAGCAGTACTTC
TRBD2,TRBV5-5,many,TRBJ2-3,CASSPRGLASSQYF,TGTGCCAGCAGCCCAAGAGGACTAGCTTCTTCCCAGTATTTT
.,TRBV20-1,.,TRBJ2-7,CSAPGRASYEQYF,TGCAGTGCTCCAGGACGGGCCTCCTACGAGCAGTACTTC
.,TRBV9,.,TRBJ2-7,CASSVGFGLNYEQYF,TGTGCCAGCAGCGTAGGCTTCGGCCTGAATTACGAGCAGTACTTC
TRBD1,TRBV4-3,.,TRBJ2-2,CASSQGRTGTNTGELFF,TGCGCCAGCAGCCAAGGGAGGACAGGCACCAACACCGGGGAGCTGTTTTTT
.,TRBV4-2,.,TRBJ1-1,CAMSPGGISEAFF,TGTGCCATGAGCCCCGGGGGCATCAGTGAAGCTTTCTTT